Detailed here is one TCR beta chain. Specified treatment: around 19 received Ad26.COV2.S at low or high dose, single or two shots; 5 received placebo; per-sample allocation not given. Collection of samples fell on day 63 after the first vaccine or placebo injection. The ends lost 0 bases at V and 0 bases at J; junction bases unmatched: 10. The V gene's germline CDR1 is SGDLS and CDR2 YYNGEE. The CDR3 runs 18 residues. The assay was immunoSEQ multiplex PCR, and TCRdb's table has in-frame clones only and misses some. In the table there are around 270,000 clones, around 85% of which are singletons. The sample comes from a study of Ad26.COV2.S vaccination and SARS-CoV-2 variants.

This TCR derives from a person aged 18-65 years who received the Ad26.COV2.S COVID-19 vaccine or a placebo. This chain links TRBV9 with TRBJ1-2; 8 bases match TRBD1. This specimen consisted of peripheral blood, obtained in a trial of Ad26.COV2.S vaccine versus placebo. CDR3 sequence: CASSVGAAGGPTNYGYTF. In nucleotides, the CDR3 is TGTGCCAGCAGCGTAGGGGCGGCAGGGGGCCCAACTAACTATGGCTACACCTTC.